This TCR beta chain appears in the sequencing data of a study of blood T cell repertoires in COVID-19. Study context: The study drew acute and convalescent COVID-19 samples from the United States, Italy and Spain. Sources were T cells, B-cell-depleted T cells, or PBMCs; the material itself was cDNA or gDNA.

Per the original methods: The authors estimated nucleated cell counts from reference gene primer amplification. The table came from immunoSEQ multiplex PCR; TCRdb's copy has only in-frame clones and leaves some out. That table furnishes V, J and clone size, whereas the DNA furnished D and trimming. This sample carries about 91,000 clones, about 81% of them seen once, and the ten largest clones take approximately 25%. Germline V gene data show CDR1 as SGHNT and CDR2 as YYREEE (reference sequence). This CDR3 has 14 amino acids. V lost 6 bases to trimming and J lost 3 bases; unmatched junction nucleotides: 8.

The origin of this receptor is a man aged 65 to 79 with acute or convalescent COVID-19. The chain joins TRBV5-4 to TRBJ2-7; 8 positions agree with TRBD1. Sequencing was carried out using peripheral blood. The DNA of the CDR3 is TGTGCCAGCACTAACCGGGACAGGCTCTACGAGCAGTACTTC. This sequence encodes CASTNRDRLYEQYF.